The 5 T cell receptor beta chains in this list originate from one sample, sequenced in a study of Graves' ophthalmopathy and Graves' hyperthyroidism. Amplified material comprised TCR beta CDR3 regions derived from RNA transcripts. RT-PCR with HTBI primers came first, then second-round multiplex PCR. TCRdb re-derived calls from the multiplex PCR reads in MiXCR, one entry per CDR3 protein. Of roughly 500,000 distinct CDR3 sequences in the sample, roughly an eighth were seen once. Sequencing input: blood. These receptors were obtained from a woman in her 30s with Graves' ophthalmopathy.

The gene calls are TRBV2 and TRBJ1-5; maybe TRBD1 (6 bases). Germline lookup yields CDR1 SNHLY and CDR2 FYNNEI. The ends were cut back, 4 bases at V and 7 bases at J, with 8 bases in the middle. This CDR3 has 12 amino acids. The CDR3: CASSVTGQPQHF. The CDR3 DNA is TGTGCCAGCAGTGTCACAGGGCAGCCCCAGCATTTT.

This clonotype occurred many times. The V and J genes are TRBV4-1 and TRBJ1-2, with 9 nucleotides matching TRBD1. This CDR3 has 16 amino acids. With 3 bases clipped from V and 8 bases from J, the junction kept 13 bases outside the gene matches. From germline, CDR1 is MGHRA and CDR2 YSYEKL. The CDR3 nucleotides are TGCGCCAGCAGCCATGACAGACAGGGGGTATCGCTGGGCTACACCTTC. It codes for CASSHDRQGVSLGYTF.

This clonotype was observed at least ten times. The V gene is TRBV5-1, the J gene TRBJ1-3; TRBD1 aligns across 7 bases. V shed 0 bases and J 0 bases; nucleotides not matched to a gene: 6. CDR1 SGHRS and CDR2 YFSETQ come from the germline V gene. The CDR3 extends over 17 amino acids. Written as DNA, the CDR3 is TGCGCCAGCAGCTTGGAGACAGGGATGGGCTCTGGAAACACCATATATTTT. Protein sequence: CASSLETGMGSGNTIYF. Combining the CDR3 with reference TRBV5-1 and TRBJ1-3 gives the whole variable domain KAGVTQTPRYLIKTRGQQVTLSCSPISGHRSVSWYQQTPGQGLQFLFEYFSETQRNKGNFPGRFSGRQFSNSRSEMNVSTLELGDSALYLCASSLETGMGSGNTIYFGEGSWLTVV.

The chain uses TRBV27 and TRBJ2-2, with D hard to call. This CDR3 is built from 16 residues. Germline lookup yields CDR1 MNHEY and CDR2 SMNVEV (reference sequence). Trimming pared 2 bases from V and 1 base from J, leaving 11 bases between. The CDR3 here is CASSLIGEGNTGELFF. CDR3 coding DNA: TGTGCCAGCAGTTTAATTGGGGAAGGGAACACCGGGGAGCTGTTTTTT.

This clonotype came up a few times. The chain couples TRBV30 to TRBJ1-3; D remains ambiguous. Germline CDR1 GTSNPN, CDR2 SVGIG (reference sequence). This CDR3 has 14 residues. V gave up 0 bases and J gave up 0 bases, with 6 bases separating them. The CDR3 region is CAWSVSRSGNTIYF. The CDR3 nucleotides are TGTGCCTGGAGTGTCTCTCGCTCTGGAAACACCATATATTTT.